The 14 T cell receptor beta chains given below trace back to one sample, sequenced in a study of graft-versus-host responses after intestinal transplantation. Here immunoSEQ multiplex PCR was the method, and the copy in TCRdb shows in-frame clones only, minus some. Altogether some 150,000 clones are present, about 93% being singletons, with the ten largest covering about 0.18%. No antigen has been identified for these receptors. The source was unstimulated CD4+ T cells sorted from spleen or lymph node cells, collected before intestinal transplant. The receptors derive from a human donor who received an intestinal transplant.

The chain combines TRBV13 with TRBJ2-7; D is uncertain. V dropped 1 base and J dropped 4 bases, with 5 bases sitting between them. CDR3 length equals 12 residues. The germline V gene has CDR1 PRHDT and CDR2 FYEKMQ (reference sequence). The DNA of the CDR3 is TGTGCCAGCAGCTTAGCCGGGTACGAGCAGTACTTC. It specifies CASSLAGYEQYF. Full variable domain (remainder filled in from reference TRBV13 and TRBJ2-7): AAGVIQSPRHLIKEKRETATLKCYPIPRHDTVYWYQQGPGQDPQFLISFYEKMQSDKGSIPDRFSAQQFSDYHSELNMSSLELGDSALYFCASSLAGYEQYFGPGTRLTVT.

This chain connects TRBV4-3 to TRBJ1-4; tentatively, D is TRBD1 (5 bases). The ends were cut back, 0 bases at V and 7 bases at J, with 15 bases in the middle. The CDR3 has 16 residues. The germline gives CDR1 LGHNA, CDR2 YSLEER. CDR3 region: CASSQERTGPGEKLFF. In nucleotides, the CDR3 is TGCGCCAGCAGCCAAGAAAGAACGGGACCTGGTGAAAAACTGTTTTTT.

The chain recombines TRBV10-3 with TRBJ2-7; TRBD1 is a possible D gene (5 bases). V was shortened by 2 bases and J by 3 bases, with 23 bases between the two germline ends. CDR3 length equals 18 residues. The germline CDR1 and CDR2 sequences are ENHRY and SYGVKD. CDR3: CAISERGARQGGIYEQYF. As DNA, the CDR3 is TGTGCCATCAGTGAGCGTGGGGCGCGGCAGGGTGGCATCTACGAGCAGTACTTC.

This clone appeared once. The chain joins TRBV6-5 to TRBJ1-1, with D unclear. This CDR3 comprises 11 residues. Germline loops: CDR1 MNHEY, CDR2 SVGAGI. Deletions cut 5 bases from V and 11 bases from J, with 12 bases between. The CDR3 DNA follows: TGTGCCAGCAGTCAAGGACCTCTGGCTTTCTTT. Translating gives CASSQGPLAFF.

The CDR3 sequence: CASSQEGGGSQFF. CDR3 DNA: TGTGCCAGCAGCCAAGAGGGCGGCGGGAGTCAATTCTTC. The chain couples TRBV4-2 to TRBJ2-1, with TRBD2 identical over 7 bases. The CDR3 is 13 residues long. The V gene end was trimmed by 0 bases and the J gene end by 16 bases; junction bases not matched to a gene: 9. Germline CDR1 reads LGHNA; CDR2 reads YNFKEQ.

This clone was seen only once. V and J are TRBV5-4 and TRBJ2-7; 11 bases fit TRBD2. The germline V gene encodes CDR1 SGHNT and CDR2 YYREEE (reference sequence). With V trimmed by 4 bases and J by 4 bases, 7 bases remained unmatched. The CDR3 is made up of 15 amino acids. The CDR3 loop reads CASSAPGLAVYEQYF. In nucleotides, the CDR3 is TGTGCCAGCAGCGCTCCGGGACTAGCGGTTTACGAGCAGTACTTC.

CDR3 protein: CASSVAGKSNYGYTF. The CDR3 DNA reads as TGTGCCAGCAGCGTAGCAGGGAAATCTAACTATGGCTACACCTTC. The chain combines TRBV9 with TRBJ1-2; perhaps TRBD1 as D (5 bases). The V end lost 0 bases, the J end lost 0 bases, and 9 bases lay between the germline ends. From germline, CDR1 is SGDLS and CDR2 YYNGEE. The CDR3 covers 15 residues. Full variable domain (rest looked up from reference TRBV9 and TRBJ1-2): DSGVTQTPKHLITATGQRVTLRCSPRSGDLSVYWYQQSLDQGLQFLIQYYNGEERAKGNILERFSAQQFPDLHSELNLSSLELGDSALYFCASSVAGKSNYGYTFGSGTRLTVV.

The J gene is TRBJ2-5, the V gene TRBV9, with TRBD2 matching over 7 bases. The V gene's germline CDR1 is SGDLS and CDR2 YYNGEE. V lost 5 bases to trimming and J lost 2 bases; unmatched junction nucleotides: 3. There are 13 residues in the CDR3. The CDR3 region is CASSLGGQETQYF. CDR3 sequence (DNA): TGTGCCAGCAGTCTGGGGGGGCAAGAGACCCAGTACTTC.

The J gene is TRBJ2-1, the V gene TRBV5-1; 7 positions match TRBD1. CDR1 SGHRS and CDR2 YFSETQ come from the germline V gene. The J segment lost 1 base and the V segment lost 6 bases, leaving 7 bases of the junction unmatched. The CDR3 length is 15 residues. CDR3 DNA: TGCGCCAGCACACCGATGGACAGGTCCTACAATGAGCAGTTCTTC. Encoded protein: CASTPMDRSYNEQFF. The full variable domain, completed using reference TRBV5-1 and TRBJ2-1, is KAGVTQTPRYLIKTRGQQVTLSCSPISGHRSVSWYQQTPGQGLQFLFEYFSETQRNKGNFPGRFSGRQFSNSRSEMNVSTLELGDSALYLCASTPMDRSYNEQFFGPGTRLTVL.

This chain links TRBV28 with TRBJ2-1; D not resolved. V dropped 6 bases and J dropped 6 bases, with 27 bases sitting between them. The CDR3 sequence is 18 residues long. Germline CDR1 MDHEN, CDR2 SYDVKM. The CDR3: CASSTKDWALIVGNEQFF. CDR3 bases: TGTGCCAGCAGCACCAAAGACTGGGCCCTGATAGTGGGCAATGAGCAGTTCTTC.

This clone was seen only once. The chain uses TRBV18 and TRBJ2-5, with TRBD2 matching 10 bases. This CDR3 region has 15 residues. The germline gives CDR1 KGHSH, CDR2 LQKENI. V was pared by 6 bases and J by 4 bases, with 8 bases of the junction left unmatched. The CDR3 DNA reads TGTGCCAGCTCCCCTCTAGCGGGAGATGCAGAGACCCAGTACTTC. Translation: CASSPLAGDAETQYF. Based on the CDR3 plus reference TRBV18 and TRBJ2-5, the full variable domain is NAGVMQNPRHLVRRRGQEARLRCSPMKGHSHVYWYRQLPEEGLKFMVYLQKENIIDESGMPKERFSAEFPKEGPSILRIQQVVRGDSAAYFCASSPLAGDAETQYFGPGTRLLVL.

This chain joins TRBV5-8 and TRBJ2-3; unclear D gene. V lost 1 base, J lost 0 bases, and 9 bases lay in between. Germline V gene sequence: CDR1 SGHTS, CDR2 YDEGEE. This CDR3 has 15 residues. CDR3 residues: CASSLKLASTDTQYF. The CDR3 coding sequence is TGTGCCAGCAGCTTGAAACTGGCCAGCACAGATACGCAGTATTTT.

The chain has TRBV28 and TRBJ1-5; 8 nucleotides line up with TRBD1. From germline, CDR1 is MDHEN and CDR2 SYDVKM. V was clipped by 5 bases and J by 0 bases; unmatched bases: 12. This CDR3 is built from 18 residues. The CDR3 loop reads CASSVTGTGAYSNQPQHF. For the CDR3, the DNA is TGTGCCAGCAGTGTTACCGGGACAGGAGCCTATAGCAATCAGCCCCAGCATTTT.

The CDR3 DNA reads as TGCGCCAGCAGCTTAAAGTCCAACAATGAGCAGTTCTTC. Translated, it gives CASSLKSNNEQFF. The chain employs TRBV5-1 and TRBJ2-1; no firm D call. The CDR3 sequence is 13 residues long. Germline CDR1 is SGHRS and CDR2 is YFSETQ. The ends were cut back, 2 bases at V and 5 bases at J, with 8 bases in the middle.